This T cell receptor beta chain was sequenced in a study of blood T cell repertoires in COVID-19. Study-level information: The United States, Italy and Spain supplied acute and convalescent COVID-19 samples. Sample material is recorded as cDNA or gDNA derived from T cells, B-cell-depleted T cells, or PBMCs.

CDR1 is MNHNS and CDR2 is SASEGT in the germline V gene. The CDR3 loop spans 16 amino acids. The V gene end was trimmed by 2 bases and the J gene end by 1 base; junction bases not matched to a gene: 7. In the original analysis: Reference gene primer amplification gave nucleated cell count estimates. This table comes from immunoSEQ multiplex PCR, and its TCRdb copy is limited to in-frame clones, with some not included. That table gives V, J and clone size, and the DNA gave D and trimming. The sample carries about 220,000 clones, 70% to 90% recorded once. The clonotype originates from a woman in her twenties or thirties who had recovered from COVID-19. V is TRBV6-1 and J is TRBJ2-7, with 8 bases identical to TRBD1. Sequenced sample: peripheral blood. As DNA, the CDR3 is TGTGCCAGCAGTGAAAACCGACAGGGGAGATCCTACGAGCAGTACTTC. This translates into CASSENRQGRSYEQYF.